This is a list of T cell receptor beta chains from one sample in a study of blood T cell repertoires in COVID-19. Some clones are missing from TCRdb's copy, which holds only in-frame ones; the method was immunoSEQ multiplex PCR. Seen here are 85,000 to 130,000 clones, 75% to 90% observed once, and the top ten hold approximately 27%. The sample consisted of peripheral blood. The receptors derive from a man aged 55 to 70 with acute or convalescent COVID-19. The CDR3 runs from the conserved cysteine through the conserved F or W. The D gene is left open where the match is weak. Clone size is given for some rows only: seen once, a few or many times, or a class if the clone is expanded.

TRBJ1-4 TRBV7-9 15 - TRBD1 TGTGCCAGCAGCTTCGCAGGGGGAACTAATGAAAAACTGTTTTTT CASSFAGGTNEKLFF
TRBJ2-7 TRBV7-9 13 - - TGTGCCAGCAGCTTAGACAGCCCATGGGAGCAGTACTTC CASSLDSPWEQYF
TRBJ2-6 TRBV6-5 15 - TRBD1 TGTGCCACCGCCAGACGACAGGGGTCATCCCACGTCCTGACTTTC CATARRQGSSHVLTF
TRBJ2-3 TRBV29-1 14 - TRBD1 TGCACCTACTTAAATACAGGGGGCCCAGATACGCAGTATTTT CTYLNTGGPDTQYF
TRBJ2-1 TRBV9 15 - TRBD2 TGTGCCAGCAGCGAGGCGGGGGTCTCCTACAATGAGCAGTTCTTC CASSEAGVSYNEQFF
TRBJ1-2 TRBV28 12 few - TGTGCCAGCAGTTTAGGGCCGAGGGACTACACCTTC CASSLGPRDYTF
TRBJ2-7 TRBV7-8 14 - TRBD1 TGTGCCAGCAGCTGGGGGGACAGGTTTCGAGAGCAGTACTTC CASSWGDRFREQYF
TRBJ2-7 TRBV19 13 - - TGTGCCAGTAGTATATCGGGGTCCTACGAGCAGTACTTC CASSISGSYEQYF
TRBJ1-5 TRBV19 14 - TRBD1 TGTGCCAGTAGTTTCGGGACAGGGGGTCAGCCCCAGCATTTT CASSFGTGGQPQHF
TRBJ1-2 TRBV27 13 - TRBD1 TGTGCCAGCAGTTTCCCAGGGGGCTATGGCTACACCTTC CASSFPGGYGYTF
TRBJ1-5 TRBV27 16 - - TGTGCCAGCAGTCCGCGGCGGGGGGCAAGCAATCAGCCCCAGCATTTT CASSPRRGASNQPQHF
TRBJ2-5 TRBV3-1/TRBV3-2 17 - TRBD2 TGTGCCAGCAGCCCCTGGTCTAGCGGGAGGGCCGGGGAGACCCAGTACTTC CASSPWSSGRAGETQYF
TRBJ2-1 TRBV7-2 12 - - TGTGCCAGCAGTAGGACTATCAATGAGCAGTTCTTC CASSRTINEQFF
TRBJ1-5 TRBV19 13 - TRBD1 TGTGCCAGTCGGGGGACAGGGGTACGTCCCCAGCATTTT CASRGTGVRPQHF
TRBJ2-1 TRBV11-2 13 - - TGTGCCAGCAGCTTAGATAGAAGTAATGAGCAGTTCTTC CASSLDRSNEQFF
TRBJ2-2 TRBV7-9 14 few TRBD1 TGTGCCAGCAGCAGGGGACAGGCGCGGGCGGAGCTGTTTTTT CASSRGQARAELFF
TRBJ1-6 TRBV11-2 13 - - TGTGCCAGCAGCATCCAGGTTCTTTCACCCCTCCACTTT CASSIQVLSPLHF
TRBJ2-6 TRBV11-3 17 - - TGTGCCAGCAGCTTAGATAACCCCCTTGGCGGGGCCAACGTCCTGACTTTC CASSLDNPLGGANVLTF
TRBJ1-1 TRBV5-1 14 - - TGCGCCAGCAGCCCTGGGGGCACAGGGACTGAAGCTTTCTTT CASSPGGTGTEAFF
TRBJ1-1 TRBV7-2 15 - TRBD1 TGTGCCAGCAGCCTAAGCACAGGGGTAACCACTGAAGCTTTCTTT CASSLSTGVTTEAFF
TRBJ2-7 TRBV11-2 15 - - TGTGCCAGCAGCTACCCTGCTGGGGGCGGCTACGAGCAGTACTTC CASSYPAGGGYEQYF
TRBJ2-1 TRBV4-1 16 - TRBD1 TGCGCCAGCAGCCAAGGGTGGACAGGAGTCTACAATGAGCAGTTCTTC CASSQGWTGVYNEQFF
TRBJ2-1 TRBV19 16 - TRBD2 TGTGCCAGTAGTATTACGGCTAGCGGGAGATACAATGAGCAGTTCTTC CASSITASGRYNEQFF
TRBJ2-4 TRBV11-2 15 - - TGTGCCAGCAGCTCCGCCCGACGTTATCGGGACATTCAGTACTTC CASSSARRYRDIQYF
TRBJ2-1 TRBV2 13 - TRBD2 TGTGCCAGGGATAGCGGGACTTACAATGAGCAGTTCTTC CARDSGTYNEQFF
TRBJ1-5 TRBV19 13 - - TGTGCCAGTAGTATTTCAAGAGGTCAGCCCCAGCATTTT CASSISRGQPQHF
TRBJ1-1 TRBV7-9 11 - - TGTGCCAGCAGCTTAAATACGGGAGCTTTCTTT CASSLNTGAFF
TRBJ2-2 TRBV19 18 - - TGTGCCAGTACCCTACGTCCGACAGGTACCGCGAACACCGGGGAGCTGTTTTTT CASTLRPTGTANTGELFF
TRBJ1-4 TRBV19 15 - TRBD1 TGTGCCAGTAGTTTCTCCGGGACAGGGGATGAAAAACTGTTTTTT CASSFSGTGDEKLFF
TRBJ2-7 TRBV6-1 13 - - TGTGCCAGCAGTGAGTCAGGGTTCTACGAGCAGTACTTC CASSESGFYEQYF
TRBJ2-1 TRBV29-1 14 few TRBD2 TGCAGCGTTGGCAGAGTCGGGACTAGCGGGAGCATGTTCTTC CSVGRVGTSGSMFF
TRBJ2-1 TRBV29-1 13 - TRBD1 TGCAGCTATGGGACAGGGGATTACAATGAGCAGTTCTTC CSYGTGDYNEQFF
TRBJ2-1 TRBV11-3 16 - TRBD2 TGTGCCAGCAGCCACCGGACTAGCAGCTCCTACAATGAGCAGTTCTTC CASSHRTSSSYNEQFF
TRBJ1-5 TRBV28 13 - - TGTGCCTCGGTACAAAGCGGCGGACGGGCCCTCTGGTTT CASVQSGGRALWF
TRBJ2-7 TRBV19 14 once - TGTGCCAGTAGTCCCCGAAACAGTTTCCGCGAGCAGTACTTC CASSPRNSFREQYF
TRBJ2-1 TRBV20-1 11 - - TGCAGTGCCCCTAGGTACAATGAGCAGTTCTTC CSAPRYNEQFF
TRBJ2-7 TRBV3-1/TRBV3-2 13 - - TGTGCCAGCAGCCAAGGAGAGTCCTACGAGCAGTACTTC CASSQGESYEQYF
TRBJ1-2 TRBV28 14 - - TGTGCCAGCAGTTTAGCGGGCACAGGGATTAACTACACCTTC CASSLAGTGINYTF
TRBJ1-3 TRBV28 19 - - TGTGCCAGCAGTTTCGCAGGGGACCCCACACCCCACTCTGGAAACACCATATATTTT CASSFAGDPTPHSGNTIYF
TRBJ2-3 TRBV28 15 - - TGTGCCAGCAGTTCTAACCCGGGGTATCCAGATACGCAGTATTTT CASSSNPGYPDTQYF
TRBJ2-3 TRBV27 15 - - TGTGCCAGCAGTAGATACGGGGTAACGGGAGATACGCAGTATTTT CASSRYGVTGDTQYF
TRBJ2-7 TRBV5-1 13 - TRBD1 TGCGCCAGCAGCTTCGACAGGGCCTACGAGCAGTACTTC CASSFDRAYEQYF
TRBJ2-1 TRBV7-2 13 - TRBD1 TGTGCCAGCAGCCCGGACAGGGGCGATGAGCAGTTCTTC CASSPDRGDEQFF